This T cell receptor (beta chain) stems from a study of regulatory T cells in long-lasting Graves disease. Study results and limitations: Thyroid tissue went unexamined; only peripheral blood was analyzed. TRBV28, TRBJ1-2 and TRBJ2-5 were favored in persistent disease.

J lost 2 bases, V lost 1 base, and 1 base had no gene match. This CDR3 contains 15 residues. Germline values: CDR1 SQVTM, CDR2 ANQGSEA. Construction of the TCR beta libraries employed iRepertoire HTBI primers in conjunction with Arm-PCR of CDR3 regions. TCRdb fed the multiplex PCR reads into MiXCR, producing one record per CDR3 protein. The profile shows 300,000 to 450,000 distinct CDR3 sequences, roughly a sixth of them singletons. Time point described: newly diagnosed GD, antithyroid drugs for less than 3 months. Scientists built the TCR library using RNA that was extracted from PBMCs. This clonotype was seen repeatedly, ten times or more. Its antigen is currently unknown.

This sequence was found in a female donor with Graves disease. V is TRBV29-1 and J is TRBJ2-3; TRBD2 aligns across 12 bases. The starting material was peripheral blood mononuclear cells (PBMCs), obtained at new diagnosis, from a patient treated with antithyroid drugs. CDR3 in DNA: TGCAGCGTTGAAGGGACTAGCGGGAACACAGATACGCAGTATTTT. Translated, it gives CSVEGTSGNTDTQYF.